These T cell receptor beta chains were read from a single sample in a study of T cells in Graves' hyperthyroidism and ophthalmopathy. Each CDR3 protein is one row after TCRdb ran MiXCR on the multiplex PCR reads. The table has 640,000 or so distinct CDR3 sequences, approximately 14% seen once. Sequenced sample: blood. The receptors shown here come from a woman between 40 and 55 years old with Graves' ophthalmopathy. The CDR3 runs from the conserved cysteine through the conserved F or W. D genes are given only for firm matches. Where a row states a size, it is once, few, many or the class of an expanded clone; other rows omit it.

v_call	d_call	j_call	clone_size	cdr3_nt	cdr3_aa
TRBV7-9	-	TRBJ1-5	many	TGTGCCAGCAGTTTTGACACGGTCGATCAGCCCCAGCATTTT	CASSFDTVDQPQHF
TRBV6-2/TRBV6-3	-	TRBJ1-5	many	TGTGCCAGCAGCCCCGGGACCACCAATCAGCCCCAGCATTTT	CASSPGTTNQPQHF
TRBV20-1	-	TRBJ2-2	-	TGCAGTGCGGCCGGAATTTGGACCGGGGAGCTGTTTTTT	CSAAGIWTGELFF
TRBV12-3/TRBV12-4	TRBD1	TRBJ1-5	many	TGTGCCAGCAGTCCGGGACAGGGTACCAATCAGCCCCAGCATTTT	CASSPGQGTNQPQHF
TRBV7-2	-	TRBJ1-2	many	TGTGCCAGCAGCTTAGCGGGGGGATTGGGCGGCTACACCTTC	CASSLAGGLGGYTF
TRBV5-4	TRBD1	TRBJ1-2	few	TGTGCCAGCAGCTTGGAACAGGGGGCGGGGACCTTC	CASSLEQGAGTF
TRBV27	-	TRBJ2-2	few	TGTGCCAGCAGTTTGGACGTGGTTCGGGGCGGGGAGCTGTTTTTT	CASSLDVVRGGELFF
TRBV6-5	-	TRBJ2-7	many	TGTGCCAGCAGTTACTCTGGTGAAGACTACGAGCAGTACTTC	CASSYSGEDYEQYF
TRBV6-1	-	TRBJ1-2	many	TGTGCCAGCAGCTCCGCGTTATTCTCCTATGGCTACACCTTC	CASSSALFSYGYTF
TRBV2	-	TRBJ2-4	-	TGTGCCAGCAGTAGGGACTCCCGGGCCAAAAACATTCAGTACTTC	CASSRDSRAKNIQYF
TRBV30	-	TRBJ1-2	few	TGTGCCTCAAAGCTATACTATTTAGTGGACTATGGCTACACCTTC	CASKLYYLVDYGYTF
TRBV4-1	-	TRBJ1-1	-	TGCGCCAGCAGCCCAAAGGGAGGGGTCACTGAAGCTTTCTTT	CASSPKGGVTEAFF
TRBV6-2/TRBV6-3	-	TRBJ2-5	many	TGTGCCAGCCGACGCATCCAAGAGACCCAGTACTTC	CASRRIQETQYF
TRBV2	TRBD2	TRBJ2-5	many	TGTGCCAGCAGAAATCGGCGGGAGGGCCAAGAGACCCAGTACTTC	CASRNRREGQETQYF
TRBV7-3	TRBD1	TRBJ2-6	few	TGTGCCAGCAGCTTAGAGGGGGCCTCTGGGGCCAACGTCCTGACTTTC	CASSLEGASGANVLTF
TRBV28	-	TRBJ1-5	many	TGTGCCAGCAGCAACGGACAGTTTAGTCAGCCCCAGCATTTT	CASSNGQFSQPQHF
TRBV27	TRBD1	TRBJ1-2	-	TGTGCCAGCAGTTTTGTAGACAGGGGCAGAAACTATGGCTACACCTTC	CASSFVDRGRNYGYTF
TRBV29-1	TRBD1	TRBJ1-1	many	TGCAGCGCCCCAGCCAGGGGGCTTGAAGCTTTCTTT	CSAPARGLEAFF
TRBV6-5	-	TRBJ2-5	-	TGTGCCAGCAGTTACCCCTACCAGAGGCGTGAGACCCAGTACTTC	CASSYPYQRRETQYF
TRBV6-2/TRBV6-3	TRBD1	TRBJ1-1	many	TGTGCCAGCACCCCAGGGGACAGCGAAGAAGCTTTCTTT	CASTPGDSEEAFF
TRBV12-3/TRBV12-4	-	TRBJ2-6	many	TGTGCCAACAGGGCTGGTGCCAACGTCCTGACTTTC	CANRAGANVLTF
TRBV2	TRBD1	TRBJ2-4	few	TGTGCCAGCAGTGAAAGGCAGGGGGCGCGTGACATTCAGTACTTC	CASSERQGARDIQYF
TRBV20-1	-	TRBJ2-5	many	TGCAGTGCCTCATCCCCACAAGAGACCCAGTACTTC	CSASSPQETQYF
TRBV6-1	-	TRBJ2-7	-	TGTGCCAGCTTCCGGCGGGACCGTCCCTACGAGCAGTACTTC	CASFRRDRPYEQYF
TRBV10-3	-	TRBJ1-1	many	TGTGCCATGGCCCAACACGGGGGAGAAGCTTTCTTT	CAMAQHGGEAFF
TRBV7-9	-	TRBJ2-7	few	TGTGCCAGCGAAAGTGGTAGCTCCTACGAGCAGTACTTC	CASESGSSYEQYF
TRBV29-1	-	TRBJ2-7	-	TGCAGCGTTGAACTGGGTCGTGACGAGCAGTACTTC	CSVELGRDEQYF